The present entry profiles one T cell receptor beta chain with its context. As yet, its antigen is unknown. Each TCR beta cDNA library carried unique molecular identifiers. TCRdb reprocessed the PCR reads via MiXCR and lists one record per CDR3 protein. The sample records about 150,000 distinct CDR3 sequences, roughly 30% being singletons. The record originates from a study of post-analysis software for immune sequencing data. CDR1 is DFQATT and CDR2 is SNEGSKA in the germline V gene (reference sequence). Trimming left V 3 bases short and J 3 bases short, with 12 bases between. The CDR3 has 14 residues. The study, taken as a whole, reports: When the samples were clustered directly with F measure, those that had been prepared in the same batch showed strong co-clustering. Among a few TRBV segments more frequent in patients than controls were TRBV5-6, TRBV5-1 and TRBV20-1.

Material for sequencing was blood. The TCR was taken from a girl between 10 and 17 years old with multiple sclerosis. The rearrangement joins TRBV20-1 to TRBJ1-3; a possible D gene is TRBD1 (6 bases). The CDR3 bases are TGCAGTGCTAGGAGGGGGGGCCTTGGAAACACCATATATTTT. It is translated as CSARRGGLGNTIYF.